These 20 T cell receptor beta chains originate from one sample sequenced in a study of blood T cell repertoires in COVID-19. TCRdb keeps only in-frame clones here, not all; method: immunoSEQ multiplex PCR. Of around 400,000 clones listed, more than 70% are singletons. The sequenced material came from PBMCs or T cells enriched from blood (not recorded which). The receptors come from a woman between 18 and 29 years old who had been exposed to COVID-19.

Of note for this clone: Other DNA sequences in this sample translate to the same CDR3. In DNA form, the CDR3 reads TGTGCCAGCAGCCGGACTAGCGGGGGGACCGGGGAGCTGTTTTTT. It is translated as CASSRTSGGTGELFF. The chain employs TRBV6-5 and TRBJ2-2; 14 bases are shared with TRBD2. Germline loops: CDR1 MNHEY, CDR2 SVGAGI. After removal of 6 bases from V and 5 bases from J, the junction contained 2 bases not matched to a gene. This CDR3 spans 15 amino acids.

The chain recombines TRBV9 with TRBJ1-1; 7 nucleotides match TRBD1. V shed 2 bases and J 7 bases; nucleotides not matched to a gene: 5. This CDR3 contains 13 residues. Germline-derived CDR1 and CDR2 are SGDLS and YYNGEE. CDR3 bases: TGTGCCAGCAGCGTTCAGGGGGACGATGAAGCTTTCTTT. Protein: CASSVQGDDEAFF.

V is TRBV16 and J is TRBJ2-1; 7 bases line up with TRBD1. The CDR3 is 16 residues long. CDR1 KGHSY and CDR2 FQNENV come from the germline V gene. V dropped 4 bases and J dropped 4; count of bases not matched to a gene: 10. CDR3 in amino acids: CASSLWGRDRYNEQFF. For the CDR3, the DNA is TGTGCCAGCAGCCTCTGGGGCCGGGACAGATACAATGAGCAGTTCTTC.

V gene TRBV3-1 (or the pseudogene TRBV3-2) combines with J gene TRBJ2-2, with D tentatively TRBD2 (5 bases). CDR3 length: 15 amino acids. CDR1 is LGHDT, CDR2 YNNKEL, per germline (reference sequence). The V and J ends lost 3 bases and 1 base respectively, with 9 bases between them. The CDR3 reads CASSHSGKNTGELFF. The CDR3 nucleotides are TGTGCCAGCAGCCACAGCGGCAAGAACACCGGGGAGCTGTTTTTT.

This chain joins TRBV28 and TRBJ2-6; 11 bases line up with TRBD1. The ends lost 6 bases at V and 2 bases at J; junction bases unmatched: 6. This CDR3 is 17 amino acids long. Germline-derived CDR1 and CDR2 are MDHEN and SYDVKM. CDR3 loop: CASSGQGARPGANVLTF. The DNA for the CDR3 is TGTGCCAGCAGCGGACAGGGGGCGCGTCCTGGGGCCAACGTCCTGACTTTC.

The rearrangement uses TRBV27 and TRBJ1-6, with D maybe TRBD1 (5 bases). With 9 bases removed from V and 9 bases from J, the gap between germline ends came to 15 bases. This CDR3 has 13 residues. In germline, CDR1 is MNHEY, CDR2 SMNVEV (reference sequence). DNA for the CDR3: TGTGCCAGTTTCCGGACAATCGGTTCACCCCTCCACTTT. It encodes CASFRTIGSPLHF.

The rearrangement links TRBV28 to TRBJ1-1; 8 bases are a match to TRBD1. CDR1 and CDR2 (germline): MDHEN, SYDVKM. J lost 0 bases, V lost 6 bases, and 3 bases had no gene match. The CDR3 is 14 residues long. The CDR3 DNA reads TGTGCCAGCAGCCCGACAGGGGTGAACACTGAAGCTTTCTTT. Its protein is CASSPTGVNTEAFF.

The chain joins TRBV28 to TRBJ1-5, with 8 nucleotides matching TRBD1. This CDR3 contains 17 residues. V lost 5 bases and J lost 0; bases outside the gene matches: 9. The V gene's germline CDR1 is MDHEN and CDR2 SYDVKM. In DNA form, the CDR3 reads TGTGCCAGCAGTACCCCTCAGGGGGCGTATAGCAATCAGCCCCAGCATTTT. This codes for CASSTPQGAYSNQPQHF.

This clone was recorded only once. This chain uses TRBV11-2 with TRBJ2-1; TRBD2 might be the D (6 bases). Between the trimmed V and J ends, which lost 5 bases and 1 base, there was a span of 12 bases. Germline V CDR1 and CDR2: SGHAT, FQNNGV. CDR3 length equals 15 residues. The CDR3 sequence is CASSAPGLSYNEQFF. Here the CDR3 DNA reads TGTGCCAGCAGCGCTCCGGGACTGTCCTACAATGAGCAGTTCTTC.

This chain links TRBV11-2 with TRBJ2-5, with 7 bases aligning to TRBD2. The V and J ends lost 5 bases and 1 base, in that order; junction bases with no gene match: 4. Germline V gene data show CDR1 as SGHAT and CDR2 as FQNNGV. The CDR3 has 14 amino acids. The CDR3 nucleotides read TGTGCCAGCAGCCCCGGACTAGGCCAAGAGACCCAGTACTTC. Encoded protein: CASSPGLGQETQYF.

This chain links TRBV7-9 with TRBJ2-7; TRBD2 matches 7 bases. The junction had 12 bases not matched to a gene; V was cut back by 8 bases and J by 11 bases. Looked up from germline, CDR1 is SEHNR and CDR2 is FQNEAQ (reference sequence). CDR3 length: 12 residues. CDR3: CASAYVGRGKYF. DNA of the CDR3: TGTGCCAGCGCTTACGTTGGGAGGGGAAAGTACTTC.

The rearrangement uses TRBV6-5 and TRBJ2-5; D gene ambiguous. Per the germline V gene, CDR1 is MNHEY and CDR2 is SVGAGI. The CDR3 sequence is 14 residues long. The ends were cut back, 1 base at V and 5 bases at J, with 11 bases in the middle. CDR3 protein: CASSYYGSGETQYF. CDR3 coding DNA: TGTGCCAGCAGTTACTATGGGTCCGGGGAGACCCAGTACTTC.

This chain joins TRBV5-1 and TRBJ2-1, with unresolved D. Germline-derived CDR1 and CDR2 are SGHRS and YFSETQ. The V and J ends lost 4 bases and 3 bases respectively, with 14 bases between them. The CDR3 length is 15 residues. Written as DNA, the CDR3 is TGCGCCAGCAGCCTCCCCCAGGCCCTCTACAATGAGCAGTTCTTC. Its protein product is CASSLPQALYNEQFF.

This rearrangement joins TRBV27 to TRBJ2-7; 8 bases are a match to TRBD1. The CDR3 length is 19 residues. V lost 3 bases, J lost 0 bases, and 16 bases stayed unmatched. Germline-derived CDR1 and CDR2 are MNHEY and SMNVEV (reference sequence). Written as DNA, the CDR3 is TGTGCCAGCAGTTTGGGTCGTTTCCCGGGGGACAGGCGCTCCTACGAGCAGTACTTC. Its protein product is CASSLGRFPGDRRSYEQYF.

The chain is built from TRBV2 and TRBJ1-2; 9 bases are a match to TRBD1. The J segment lost 4 bases and the V segment lost 6 bases, leaving 9 bases of the junction unmatched. Looked up from germline, CDR1 is SNHLY and CDR2 is FYNNEI. CDR3 length equals 15 residues. CDR3 residues: CASRGGGQGSYGYTF. DNA for the CDR3: TGTGCCAGCAGGGGCGGGGGACAGGGCAGCTATGGCTACACCTTC.

The chain employs TRBV5-1 and TRBJ1-4; 8 bases agree with TRBD1. Germline CDR1 SGHRS, CDR2 YFSETQ. The CDR3 spans 14 residues. V lost 4 bases and J lost 7; bases outside the gene matches: 6. CDR3 loop: CASSVDRVGEKLFF. The CDR3 nucleotides read TGCGCCAGCAGCGTGGACAGGGTCGGTGAAAAACTGTTTTTT.

V gene TRBV7-9 combines with J gene TRBJ2-1; TRBD1 is a possible D gene (5 bases). Trimming removed 0 bases from V and 8 bases from J, with 11 bases in between. This CDR3 is built from 14 residues. The germline CDR1 and CDR2 sequences are SEHNR and FQNEAQ (reference sequence). This CDR3 reads CASSLAKGIDEQFF. In nucleotides, the CDR3 is TGTGCCAGCAGCTTAGCGAAGGGGATCGATGAGCAGTTCTTC.

J is TRBJ2-1 and V is TRBV11-2; 8 nucleotides agree with TRBD2. There are 15 residues in the CDR3. Germline assignment: CDR1 SGHAT and CDR2 FQNNGV. V shed 5 bases, J shed 0 bases, and the junction held 3 bases outside the gene matches. The CDR3 here is CASSLSGGSYNEQFF. CDR3 coding DNA: TGTGCCAGCAGCCTAAGCGGGGGCTCCTACAATGAGCAGTTCTTC.

V usage is TRBV29-1 and J usage is TRBJ1-2, with 9 bases that match TRBD1. The CDR3 loop spans 12 amino acids. After removal of 7 bases from V and 6 bases from J, the junction contained 6 bases not matched to a gene. Looked up from germline, CDR1 is SQVTM and CDR2 is ANQGSEA. The CDR3 nucleotides are TGCAGCGCCGGACAGGGGAGAGATGGCTACACCTTC. This sequence encodes CSAGQGRDGYTF.

This clone appeared a single time. V gene TRBV10-2 combines with J gene TRBJ2-7; the D gene is possibly TRBD2 (6 bases). This CDR3 is 14 amino acids long. Trimming left V 8 bases short and J 4 bases short, with 18 bases between. Per the germline V gene, CDR1 is WSHSY and CDR2 is SAAADI. The DNA of the CDR3 is TGCGCCAGCTTCTCCGGGACTCCTCGGTACGAGCAGTACTTC. This translates into CASFSGTPRYEQYF.